This T cell receptor (beta chain) was sequenced during a study of cytomegalovirus exposure and HLA in healthy donors. For the study at large: When 350 to 500 donors were genotyped, approximately 81% of them were found to fall in the Caucasian-associated ancestry cluster.

For this clone: Its target is unknown.

The PCR contained 60 Vbeta and 13 Jbeta primers. TCRdb's copy holds only in-frame clones and misses some; the assay was immunoSEQ multiplex PCR. The sample lists fewer than 150,000 clones, roughly three quarters seen once, with just over 5% in the top ten. CDR3 size: 15 residues. V was pared by 4 bases and J by 4 bases, with 11 bases of the junction left unmatched. Germline V CDR1 and CDR2: SGHKS, YYEKEE (reference sequence). Study-level findings and limits: Overall, approximately 180 TCR beta chains were annotated as cytomegalovirus-associated. TCR beta V segments were, for the most part, productive about 87% or about 30% of the time in an earlier analysis. Later on, an analysis tied approximately 15,000 TCR beta sequences to HLA alleles at 0.05 false discovery rate.

Material for sequencing was PBMCs. This chain uses TRBV5-5 with TRBJ2-7, with TRBD2 identical over 7 bases. This receptor was obtained from a male donor in good health and CMV-seronegative. The CDR3 protein is CASSHGGLLQYEQYF. DNA for the CDR3: TGTGCCAGCAGCCACGGGGGACTACTACAATACGAGCAGTACTTC.